This entry features one TCR beta chain sequence. Its target is unknown. CDR1 is SEHNR, CDR2 FQNEAQ, per germline (reference sequence). CDR3 length: 13 amino acids. V lost 5 bases and J lost 6, with 14 bases in between. This entry comes from a study of T cell clonotyping in hematopoietic cell transplantation. Study-level points and caveats: At the given depth, recipient repertoires were over 95% de novo clonotypes.

Assay used: immunoSEQ multiplex PCR; TCRdb lists only in-frame clones, some missing. The sample lists thousands of clones; roughly 98% were seen once. Sequences were derived from PBMCs, sampled 30 days after allogeneic stem cell transplant. The source is a male patient in his sixties or seventies who had an allogeneic stem cell transplant from a related donor, so the T cells may come from the graft donor. Some clones in this sample may be carry-over from other donors' samples. The chain links TRBV7-9 to TRBJ2-7; D is ambiguous. CDR3 residues: CASSLTLPGEQYF. The CDR3 DNA reads TGTGCCAGCAGCCTGACCCTTCCGGGCGAGCAGTACTTC.